Below, 25 T cell receptor beta chains from the same sample are listed, as sequenced in a study of blood T cell repertoires in COVID-19. Profiled with immunoSEQ multiplex PCR; TCRdb holds only in-frame clones, not every one. This repertoire shows 210,000 or so clones, roughly four fifths found once; its top ten account for about 8%. What was sequenced was peripheral blood. The receptors stem from a woman aged 50 to 60 with active or convalescent COVID-19.

J is TRBJ1-2 and V is TRBV29-1; 7 bases line up with TRBD1. V lost 6 bases, J lost 4 bases, and 8 bases stayed unmatched. CDR1 and CDR2 from the germline V gene are SQVTM and ANQGSEA. This CDR3 is built from 13 residues. As DNA, the CDR3 is TGCAGCGTCCGGGACAGAACCCTCTATGGCTACACCTTC. This translates into CSVRDRTLYGYTF.

Only one count was recorded for this clone. The V call is TRBV6-5, the J call TRBJ2-1; TRBD1 aligns across 9 bases. V was pared by 8 bases and J by 5 bases, with 4 bases of the junction left unmatched. Germline lookup yields CDR1 MNHEY and CDR2 SVGAGI. The CDR3 covers 13 residues. The DNA of the CDR3 is TGTGCCAGCGGGGACAGGGTTAACAATGAGCAGTTCTTC. Its protein product is CASGDRVNNEQFF.

This clone has just a few counts. This chain connects TRBV7-9 to TRBJ2-2, with D maybe TRBD1 (6 bases). Trimming took off 5 bases at V and 7 bases at J, with 11 bases between the two ends. This CDR3 is built from 13 residues. Per germline, CDR1 SEHNR and CDR2 FQNEAQ (reference sequence). The CDR3 sequence: CASSAGTNGELFF. CDR3 coding DNA: TGTGCCAGCAGCGCCGGGACAAACGGGGAGCTGTTTTTT.

This clone was counted once. The chain uses TRBV2 and TRBJ2-2; D may be TRBD2 (7 bases). CDR1 and CDR2 from the germline V gene are SNHLY and FYNNEI. The CDR3 extends over 13 amino acids. Trimming took 7 bases from V and 9 from J, leaving 15 bases between them. CDR3 sequence: CASKGGGRWELFF. CDR3 sequence (DNA): TGTGCCAGCAAAGGGGGGGGCCGCTGGGAGCTGTTTTTT.

The chain links TRBV28 to TRBJ2-7; 7 bases line up with TRBD1. Looked up from germline, CDR1 is MDHEN and CDR2 is SYDVKM. The CDR3 has 12 amino acids. V gave up 5 bases and J gave up 7 bases; unmatched junction bases: 5. The CDR3 sequence: CASSQGEREQYF. The CDR3 DNA follows: TGTGCCAGCAGTCAGGGGGAGAGAGAGCAGTACTTC.

This chain uses TRBV3-1 (or the pseudogene TRBV3-2) with TRBJ2-3; possible D gene TRBD1, 5 bases. Germline V lookup: CDR1 LGHDT, CDR2 YNNKEL (reference sequence). The CDR3 is made up of 18 amino acids. V was trimmed by 1 base and J by 2 bases, leaving 19 bases between them. CDR3 amino acids: CASSQGLHWGGATDTQYF. Written as DNA, the CDR3 is TGTGCCAGCAGCCAAGGACTTCATTGGGGTGGGGCCACAGATACGCAGTATTTT.

This chain's CDR3 is CATQRTGLPEAFF. In DNA form, the CDR3 reads TGTGCCACCCAACGTACAGGGCTCCCTGAAGCTTTCTTT. The V gene is TRBV24-1, the J gene TRBJ1-1; possibly TRBD1 for D (6 bases). The V end lost 9 bases, the J end lost 6 bases, and 16 bases lay between the germline ends. CDR1 and CDR2 from the germline V gene are KGHDR and SFDVKD. The CDR3 sequence is 13 residues long.

This chain links TRBV28 with TRBJ1-2; D not resolved. The V end lost 3 bases, the J end lost 2 bases, and 13 bases lay between the germline ends. The CDR3 spans 15 residues. Per the germline V gene, CDR1 is MDHEN and CDR2 is SYDVKM. This chain's CDR3 is CASSLGGNLNYGYTF. DNA for the CDR3: TGTGCCAGCAGTTTGGGAGGGAACTTAAACTATGGCTACACCTTC.

The chain joins TRBV5-1 to TRBJ2-1; 8 positions agree with TRBD2. Germline-derived CDR1 and CDR2 are SGHRS and YFSETQ. Losses at the gene ends were 4 bases for V and 3 bases for J; bases not matched to a gene: 6. The CDR3 sequence is 15 residues long. CDR3 sequence (DNA): TGCGCCAGCAGCCCCGGGACTAGTCTCTACAATGAGCAGTTCTTC. Amino acid sequence: CASSPGTSLYNEQFF.

The rearrangement joins TRBV28 to TRBJ1-2; D remains ambiguous. Trimming cost V 5 bases and J 2 bases, with 12 bases left between them. This CDR3 contains 14 residues. From germline, CDR1 is MDHEN and CDR2 SYDVKM. The CDR3 DNA is TGTGCCAGCAGTCCCCCTACAGAAAACTATGGCTACACCTTC. It yields the protein CASSPPTENYGYTF.

The V call is TRBV25-1, the J call TRBJ2-3; 10 nucleotides agree with TRBD2. The CDR3 runs 14 residues. Germline CDR1 reads MGHDK; CDR2 reads SYGVNS. V lost 5 bases, J lost 4 bases, and 3 bases stayed unmatched. The CDR3 reads CASSPSGSADTQYF. In nucleotides, the CDR3 is TGTGCCAGCAGTCCTAGCGGGAGTGCAGATACGCAGTATTTT. Variable domain in full (rest from reference TRBV25-1 and TRBJ2-3): EADIYQTPRYLVIGTGKKITLECSQTMGHDKMYWYQQDPGMELHLIHYSYGVNSTEKGDLSSESTVSRIRTEHFPLTLESARPSHTSQYLCASSPSGSADTQYFGPGTRLTVL.

This clone has more than one count but fewer than ten. The chain combines TRBV5-1 with TRBJ1-3, with 9 bases identical to TRBD1. In germline, CDR1 is SGHRS, CDR2 YFSETQ. Germline trimming cut 4 bases from V and 4 bases from J; bases unmatched to any gene: 9. This CDR3 is built from 16 residues. For the CDR3, the DNA is TGCGCCAGCAGCGGCCTACAGGGGGCGGGAGGAAACACCATATATTTT. Its translation is CASSGLQGAGGNTIYF.

On this clone: The same CDR3 arises from other DNA sequences in this sample as well. The rearrangement links TRBV5-1 to TRBJ1-3; D may be TRBD1 (6 bases). V was trimmed by 4 bases and J by 1 base, leaving 9 bases between them. Germline CDR1 reads SGHRS; CDR2 reads YFSETQ. There are 14 residues in the CDR3. CDR3 in DNA: TGCGCCAGCAGCCTACAGGGATCTGGAAACACCATATATTTT. This encodes CASSLQGSGNTIYF.

This clone is a singleton in its sample. The CDR3 DNA is TGTGCCAGCAGCCCTCCCCCCTACAATGAGCAGTTCTTC. Residues: CASSPPPYNEQFF. The V and J genes are TRBV7-8 and TRBJ2-1, with no clear D. The ends were cut back, 5 bases at V and 2 bases at J, with 7 bases in the middle. Germline V gene sequence: CDR1 SGHVS, CDR2 FQNEAQ. CDR3 size: 13 residues.

The V and J genes are TRBV28 and TRBJ1-6; D might be TRBD1 (5 bases). Germline-derived CDR1 and CDR2 are MDHEN and SYDVKM. The V gene lost 8 bases and the J gene lost 7 bases, with 18 bases spanning the gap. The CDR3 length is 15 residues. The CDR3: CASRSRDLSNSPLHF. The CDR3, as DNA: TGTGCCAGCCGTAGCAGGGATTTGAGCAATTCACCCCTCCACTTT.

The CDR3 sequence: CASSGLAGLTGELFF. CDR3 bases: TGTGCCAGCAGCGGACTAGCGGGCCTAACCGGGGAGCTGTTTTTT. The chain joins TRBV9 to TRBJ2-2, with TRBD2 matching 10 bases. The CDR3 has 15 residues. Trimming at V came to 3 bases and at J to 5 bases, leaving 4 bases not matched to a gene. Germline CDR1 is SGDLS and CDR2 is YYNGEE.

This chain joins TRBV19 and TRBJ2-5; weak D call: TRBD2 (5 bases). This CDR3 has 13 amino acids. The V end was cut by 4 bases, the J end by 4 bases, with 10 bases between. Germline CDR1 and CDR2: LNHDA and SQIVND (reference sequence). In DNA, the CDR3 is TGTGCCAGTAGTACCGGGGTGGGAGAGACCCAGTACTTC. Amino acids: CASSTGVGETQYF. The complete variable domain, with remaining parts taken from reference TRBV19 and TRBJ2-5, reads DGGITQSPKYLFRKEGQNVTLSCEQNLNHDAMYWYRQDPGQGLRLIYYSQIVNDFQKGDIAEGYSVSREKKESFPLTVTSAQKNPTAFYLCASSTGVGETQYFGPGTRLLVL.

This clone was observed a few times. The CDR3 bases are TGTGCCAGCTCACCATACAGGGTTTCGCAGTATTTT. Translation gives CASSPYRVSQYF. The J gene is TRBJ2-3, the V gene TRBV18, with D possibly TRBD1 on 6 matching bases. The germline V gene has CDR1 KGHSH and CDR2 LQKENI. The V and J ends lost 2 bases and 10 bases respectively, with 10 bases between them. CDR3 length: 12 residues.

The chain links TRBV25-1 to TRBJ2-5; D is ambiguous. Germline-derived CDR1 and CDR2 are MGHDK and SYGVNS. The CDR3 has 14 amino acids. V shed 3 bases and J shed 11 bases, with 19 bases lying between them. CDR3 residues: CASSDPPFRLEQYF. The CDR3 DNA follows: TGTGCCAGCAGTGATCCCCCGTTCCGCTTGGAGCAGTACTTC.

This chain connects TRBV6-5 to TRBJ1-1; no definite D call. CDR3 length: 16 residues. Germline-derived CDR1 and CDR2 are MNHEY and SVGAGI. Trimming removed 3 bases from V and 6 bases from J, with 20 bases in between. CDR3 protein: CASSYNKPGKGAEAFF. CDR3 nucleotide sequence: TGTGCCAGCAGTTATAATAAGCCGGGCAAGGGAGCTGAAGCTTTCTTT.

This clone turned up a few times. The chain carries TRBV6-5 and TRBJ1-4; D unclear. CDR1 and CDR2 (germline): MNHEY, SVGAGI. V lost 5 bases and J 7 bases, leaving 8 bases between the germline ends. CDR3 size: 12 residues. The CDR3 DNA follows: TGTGCCAGCAGTACGCTAGGTGAAAAACTGTTTTTT. It encodes CASSTLGEKLFF.

The chain recombines TRBV4-2 with TRBJ2-1; D remains ambiguous. Trimming cost V 5 bases and J 3 bases, with 5 bases left between them. The CDR3 length is 12 residues. The V gene's germline CDR1 is LGHNA and CDR2 YNFKEQ. CDR3 protein: CASSAFYNEQFF. The CDR3 bases are TGTGCCAGCAGCGCGTTCTACAATGAGCAGTTCTTC.

V usage is TRBV2 and J usage is TRBJ1-2; 7 nucleotides agree with TRBD1. V shed 6 bases and J 5 bases; nucleotides not matched to a gene: 9. The CDR3 consists of 14 residues. Germline-derived CDR1 and CDR2 are SNHLY and FYNNEI. This CDR3 reads CASRIGGGRYGYTF. The CDR3 region has the DNA TGTGCCAGCAGGATAGGGGGCGGTCGGTATGGCTACACCTTC. The variable domain in full, with the rest retrieved from reference TRBV2 and TRBJ1-2, is EPEVTQTPSHQVTQMGQEVILRCVPISNHLYFYWYRQILGQKVEFLVSFYNNEISEKSEIFDDQFSVERPDGSNFTLKIRSTKLEDSAMYFCASRIGGGRYGYTFGSGTRLTVV.

The chain is built from TRBV5-1 and TRBJ1-3; 10 positions agree with TRBD1. V lost 0 bases and J lost 2; bases outside the gene matches: 5. This CDR3 spans 17 amino acids. Germline values: CDR1 SGHRS, CDR2 YFSETQ. The CDR3 spells CASSLGQGATTGNTIYF. Written as DNA, the CDR3 is TGCGCCAGCAGCTTGGGACAGGGGGCAACTACTGGAAACACCATATATTTT.

V and J are TRBV7-3 and TRBJ2-2; 7 positions match TRBD2. The CDR3 consists of 16 residues. The V gene end was trimmed by 5 bases and the J gene end by 6 bases; junction bases not matched to a gene: 12. The germline CDR1 and CDR2 sequences are SGHTA and FQGTGA. CDR3 bases: TGTGCCAGCAGCCTTGTGGGAGGGAGGTTACCCGGGGAGCTGTTTTTT. Translating gives CASSLVGGRLPGELFF.